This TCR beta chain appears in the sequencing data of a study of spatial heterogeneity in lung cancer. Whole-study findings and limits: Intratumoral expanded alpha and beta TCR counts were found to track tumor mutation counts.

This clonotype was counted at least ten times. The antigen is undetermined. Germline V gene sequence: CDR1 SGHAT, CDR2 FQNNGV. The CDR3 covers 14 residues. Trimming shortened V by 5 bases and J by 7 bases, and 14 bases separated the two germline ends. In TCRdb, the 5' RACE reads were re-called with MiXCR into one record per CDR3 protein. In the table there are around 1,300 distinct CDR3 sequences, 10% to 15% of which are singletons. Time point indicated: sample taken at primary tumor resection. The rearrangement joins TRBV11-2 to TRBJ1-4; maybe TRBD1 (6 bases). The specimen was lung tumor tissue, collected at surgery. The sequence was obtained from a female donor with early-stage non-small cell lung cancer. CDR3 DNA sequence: TGTGCCAGCAGCCCTGGGGACAAGTTTGAAAAACTGTTTTTT. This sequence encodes CASSPGDKFEKLFF.